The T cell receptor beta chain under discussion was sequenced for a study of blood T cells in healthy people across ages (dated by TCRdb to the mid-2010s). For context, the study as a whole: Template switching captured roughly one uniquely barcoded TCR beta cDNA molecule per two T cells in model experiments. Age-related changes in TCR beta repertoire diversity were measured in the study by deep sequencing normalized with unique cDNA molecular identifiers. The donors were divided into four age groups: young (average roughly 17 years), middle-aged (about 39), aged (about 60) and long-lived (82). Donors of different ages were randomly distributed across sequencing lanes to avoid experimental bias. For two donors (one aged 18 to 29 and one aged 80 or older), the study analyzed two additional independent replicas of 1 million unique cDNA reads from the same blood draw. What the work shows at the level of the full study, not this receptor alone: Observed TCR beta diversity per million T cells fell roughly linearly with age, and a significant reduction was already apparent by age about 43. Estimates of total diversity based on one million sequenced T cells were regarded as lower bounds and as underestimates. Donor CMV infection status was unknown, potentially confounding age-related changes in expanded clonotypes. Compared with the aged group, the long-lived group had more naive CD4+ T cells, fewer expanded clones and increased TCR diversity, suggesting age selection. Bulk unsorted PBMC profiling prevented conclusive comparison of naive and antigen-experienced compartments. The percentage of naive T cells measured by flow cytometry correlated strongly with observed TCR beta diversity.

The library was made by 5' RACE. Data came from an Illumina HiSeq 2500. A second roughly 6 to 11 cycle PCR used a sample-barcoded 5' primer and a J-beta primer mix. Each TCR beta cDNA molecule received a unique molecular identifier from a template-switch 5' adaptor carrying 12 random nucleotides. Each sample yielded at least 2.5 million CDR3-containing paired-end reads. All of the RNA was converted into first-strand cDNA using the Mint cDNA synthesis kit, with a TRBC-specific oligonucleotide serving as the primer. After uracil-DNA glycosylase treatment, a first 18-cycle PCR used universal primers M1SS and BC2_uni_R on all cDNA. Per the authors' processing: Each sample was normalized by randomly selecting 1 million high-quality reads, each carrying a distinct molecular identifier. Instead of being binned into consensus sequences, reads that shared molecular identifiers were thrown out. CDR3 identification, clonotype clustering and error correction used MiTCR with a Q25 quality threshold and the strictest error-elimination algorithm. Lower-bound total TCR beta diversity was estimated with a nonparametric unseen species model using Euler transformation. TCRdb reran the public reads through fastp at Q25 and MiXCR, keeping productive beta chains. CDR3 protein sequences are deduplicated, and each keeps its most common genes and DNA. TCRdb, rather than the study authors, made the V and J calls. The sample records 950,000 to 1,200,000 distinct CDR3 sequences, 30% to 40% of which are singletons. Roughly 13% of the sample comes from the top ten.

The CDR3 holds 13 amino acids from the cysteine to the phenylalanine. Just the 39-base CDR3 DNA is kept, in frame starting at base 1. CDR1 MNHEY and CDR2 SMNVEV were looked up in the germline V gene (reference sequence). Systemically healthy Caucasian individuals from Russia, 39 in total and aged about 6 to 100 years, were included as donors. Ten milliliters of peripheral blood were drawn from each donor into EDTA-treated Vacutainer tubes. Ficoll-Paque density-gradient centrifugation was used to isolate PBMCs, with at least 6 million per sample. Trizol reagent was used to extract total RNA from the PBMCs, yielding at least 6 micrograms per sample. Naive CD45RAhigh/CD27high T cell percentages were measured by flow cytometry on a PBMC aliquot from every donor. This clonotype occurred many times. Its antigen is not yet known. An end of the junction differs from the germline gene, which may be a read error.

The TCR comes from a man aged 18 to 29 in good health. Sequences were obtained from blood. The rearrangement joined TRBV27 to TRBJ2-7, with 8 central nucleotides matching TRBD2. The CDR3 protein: CASSPGTSYEQYF. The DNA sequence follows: TGCGCCAGCAGTCCGGGGACTAGCTACGAGCAGTACTTC.